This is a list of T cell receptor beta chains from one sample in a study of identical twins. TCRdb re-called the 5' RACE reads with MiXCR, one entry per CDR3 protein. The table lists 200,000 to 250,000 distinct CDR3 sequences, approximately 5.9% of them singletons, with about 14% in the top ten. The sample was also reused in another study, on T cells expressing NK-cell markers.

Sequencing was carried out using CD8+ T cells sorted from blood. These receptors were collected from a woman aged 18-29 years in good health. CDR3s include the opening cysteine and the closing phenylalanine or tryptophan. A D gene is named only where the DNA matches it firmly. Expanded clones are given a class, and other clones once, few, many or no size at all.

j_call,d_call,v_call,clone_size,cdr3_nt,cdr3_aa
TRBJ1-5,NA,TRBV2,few,TGTGCCAGCAGGGGGGACATAATGATGAATCAGCCCCAGCATTTT,CASRGDIMMNQPQHF
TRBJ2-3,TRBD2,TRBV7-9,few,TGTGCCAGCAGCTCCTGGACTAGCGGGAGGGTGGATACGCAGTATTTT,CASSSWTSGRVDTQYF
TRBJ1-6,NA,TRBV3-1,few,TGTGCCAGCAGCCAAGATTCCCCCGAACGGCGGAATAATTCACCCCTCCACTTT,CASSQDSPERRNNSPLHF
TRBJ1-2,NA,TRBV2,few,TGTGCCAGCAGTGACGACAGGATCTCTTCCTATGGCTACACCTTC,CASSDDRISSYGYTF
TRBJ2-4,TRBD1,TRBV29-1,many,TGCAGCGGACAGGGGTTCCAAAACATTCAGTACTTC,CSGQGFQNIQYF
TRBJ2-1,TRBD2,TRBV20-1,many,TGCAGTGCCGTTCTCCTAGCGGGCCAATACAATGAGCAGTTCTTC,CSAVLLAGQYNEQFF
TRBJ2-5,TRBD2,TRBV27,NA,TGTGCCAGCAGTCCCGCCCTCCGGACTAGCGGAGCAGAAGAGACCCAGTACTTC,CASSPALRTSGAEETQYF
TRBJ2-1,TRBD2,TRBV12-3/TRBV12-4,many,TGTGCCAGCAGCTTATCCCTCCCCGGACTAGGCCAGTACGAGCAGTTCTTC,CASSLSLPGLGQYEQFF
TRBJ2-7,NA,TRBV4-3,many,TGCGCCAGCAGCCAGAAGATAAGGCGAAGGGATCTGACCGAGCAGTACTTC,CASSQKIRRRDLTEQYF
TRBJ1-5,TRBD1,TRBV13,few,TGTGCCAGCAGCCTAGGGACAGGGAATAGCAATCAGCCCCAGCATTTT,CASSLGTGNSNQPQHF